The rows below give T cell receptor beta chains drawn from one sample of a study of T cells after yellow fever vaccination. A single record per CDR3 protein comes from TCRdb applying MiXCR to the 5' RACE reads. The sample records about 58,000 distinct CDR3 sequences, around 5.4% being singletons. This material consisted of PBMCs, either bulk or a sorted T-cell subset (CD4+, CD8+, memory, or dextramer-sorted; not recorded which), taken on the day of the yellow fever booster vaccination. These receptors were collected from a man younger than 30 who received the YFV17D yellow fever vaccine. The CDR3 runs from the conserved cysteine through the conserved F or W. Clone size is not always given. Where it is, it says once, few, many or a class for expanded clones.

length	size	J	V	CDR3
12	many	TRBJ1-1	TRBV7-9	CASEGWDTEAFF
15	NA	TRBJ2-1	TRBV14	CASSLRPAAYNEQFF
15	NA	TRBJ2-1	TRBV14	CASSFLASGLNEQFF
17	few	TRBJ1-4	TRBV9	CASSVLGNPTTNEKLFF
15	few	TRBJ2-1	TRBV20-1	CSASRTGGAYNEQFF
15	once	TRBJ2-3	TRBV4-1	CASSQAYLGSDTQYF
14	many	TRBJ2-3	TRBV20-1	CSASQGSSTDTQYF
19	NA	TRBJ2-3	TRBV9	CASSPLPPYLLAGTDTQYF
15	many	TRBJ2-3	TRBV7-9	CASSLTSGVTDTQYF
11	NA	TRBJ2-7	TRBV28	CASSLSWEQYF
16	many	TRBJ2-1	TRBV7-9	CASRQAGGANYNEQFF
12	many	TRBJ1-2	TRBV29-1	CSVESTGYGYTF
18	many	TRBJ2-6	TRBV7-8	CASSFVTGGAGPHNVLTF
14	few	TRBJ1-2	TRBV9	CASGLPIANYGYTF
18	many	TRBJ2-1	TRBV18	CASSPWALAGGLHNEQFF
16	many	TRBJ1-3	TRBV7-9	CASSSYRARSGNTIYF
17	NA	TRBJ1-5	TRBV3-1	CASSPATIDRGNQPQHF
16	NA	TRBJ1-1	TRBV28	CASSSLAVGGFTEAFF
14	NA	TRBJ1-1	TRBV6-5	CASNRFGRNTEAFF
13	few	TRBJ1-1	TRBV6-5	CASSYSLGTEAFF
14	NA	TRBJ1-1	TRBV7-2	CASSSEGINTEAFF
13	many	TRBJ1-5	TRBV20-1	CSVPGQGGQPQHF
14	many	TRBJ1-3	TRBV12-3/TRBV12-4	CASSLDPGGNTIYF
13	many	TRBJ2-1	TRBV4-3	CASSQGAGREQFF
15	many	TRBJ2-1	TRBV6-6	CASSRDRVSYNEQFF
14	many	TRBJ2-1	TRBV10-3	CAISGGQGVNEQFF
13	few	TRBJ2-7	TRBV19	CASTPGGYYEQYF